This TCR beta chain was sequenced in a study of T cell repertoires in cytomegalovirus infection. In the study overall: Evidence of both CMV infection and a matching HLA type came from public TCR beta signatures. Study findings and constraints: Dominating the ex vivo response were HLA-C-restricted CMV-specific TCR beta clonotypes.

Each CDR3 protein is one row after TCRdb ran MiXCR on the reads. The sample holds 200,000 to 300,000 distinct CDR3 sequences; roughly 10% are singletons and the top ten take about 16%. Looked up from germline, CDR1 is MNHEY and CDR2 is SVGEGT. Trimming pared 2 bases from V and 2 bases from J, leaving 13 bases between. The CDR3 consists of 17 residues. This clonotype was counted at least ten times. Antigen unknown. The TCR was taken from a human donor in good health (CMV status not recorded). Some clones in this sample may be carry-over from other donors' samples. Sample: PBMCs. This chain links TRBV6-2 or TRBV6-3 with TRBJ2-6; maybe TRBD1 (6 bases). The CDR3 nucleotides are TGTGCCAGCAGTTACATCGGCAGGGGTACTGGGGCCAACGTCCTGACTTTC. It is translated as CASSYIGRGTGANVLTF.